Listed below are T cell receptor beta chains from one sample, sequenced in a study of T-cell reconstitution after alpha-beta-depleted transplantation in children. TCRdb called the PCR reads again in MiXCR, with one record for every CDR3 protein. The data show hundreds of thousands of distinct CDR3 sequences, 15% to 20% seen once. Material: PBMCs, mostly from graft donor cells, obtained 360 days after TCRalphabeta/CD19-depleted stem cell transplant. These TCRs come from a boy under three years old who had a stem cell transplant for Wiskott-Aldrich syndrome, so the T cells may come from the graft donor. Both conserved end residues are part of each CDR3. The order of the fields is D gene, J gene, V gene, clone size, CDR3 protein, CDR3 DNA. D genes are given only for firm matches. Clone size, where shown, is once, few, many, or a class for clones that have expanded.

TRBD2	TRBJ2-1	TRBV11-1	NA	CASSLAPRPSGGLNEQFF	TGTGCCAGCAGCTTAGCCCCTCGGCCTAGCGGGGGGTTGAATGAGCAGTTCTTC
NA	TRBJ2-2	TRBV5-1	few	CASSLQGRENTGELFF	TGCGCCAGCAGCCTACAAGGACGGGAGAACACCGGGGAGCTGTTTTTT
NA	TRBJ2-7	TRBV7-2	few	CASSLNRGQSYEQYF	TGTGCCAGCAGCTTAAATCGAGGGCAGTCCTACGAGCAGTACTTC
NA	TRBJ2-5	TRBV27	NA	CASSGGGQGTQETQYF	TGTGCCAGCAGTGGAGGGGGTCAGGGGACCCAAGAGACCCAGTACTTC
NA	TRBJ2-7	TRBV9	few	CASSPGGFFYEQYF	TGTGCCAGCAGCCCCGGGGGCTTCTTCTACGAGCAGTACTTC
NA	TRBJ2-2	TRBV5-6	few	CASSSIQRDTGELFF	TGTGCCAGCAGCTCTATACAAAGAGACACCGGGGAGCTGTTTTTT
TRBD2	TRBJ2-1	TRBV29-1	few	CSVRIQGTSRFYNEQFF	TGCAGCGTGAGGATACAGGGGACTAGCCGTTTCTACAATGAGCAGTTCTTC
NA	TRBJ2-7	TRBV7-2	NA	CASSPGVLPGYEQYF	TGTGCCAGCAGCCCGGGGGTATTGCCGGGATACGAGCAGTACTTC
NA	TRBJ1-1	TRBV12-3/TRBV12-4	NA	CASITGNTEAFF	TGTGCCAGCATCACGGGGAACACTGAAGCTTTCTTT
NA	TRBJ2-6	TRBV13	NA	CASSLEGVGRGRSGANVLTF	TGTGCCAGCAGCTTAGAAGGGGTTGGCAGGGGAAGATCTGGGGCCAACGTCCTGACTTTC
NA	TRBJ2-3	TRBV10-3	NA	CAISESRWTDTQYF	TGTGCCATCAGTGAGTCCAGGTGGACAGATACGCAGTATTTT
NA	TRBJ1-1	TRBV12-3/TRBV12-4	NA	CASSLGQGLMNTEAFF	TGTGCCAGCAGTTTAGGGCAGGGGCTTATGAACACTGAAGCTTTCTTT
NA	TRBJ2-7	TRBV7-2	few	CASSLFRGVIEQYF	TGTGCCAGCAGCTTATTTCGTGGAGTAATCGAGCAGTACTTC
NA	TRBJ2-7	TRBV7-9	few	CASSFPGFEQYF	TGTGCCAGCAGCTTTCCGGGGTTCGAGCAGTACTTC
TRBD1	TRBJ1-1	TRBV7-9	few	CASSTYETGYTEAFF	TGTGCCAGCAGCACATACGAGACAGGGTATACTGAAGCTTTCTTT
TRBD2	TRBJ2-1	TRBV10-1	NA	CASSDQGGLAGNEQFF	TGCGCCAGCAGTGACCAGGGGGGACTAGCGGGCAATGAGCAGTTCTTC
TRBD1	TRBJ2-1	TRBV4-1	few	CASSLSGTGSMQQFF	TGCGCCAGCAGCCTCTCCGGGACAGGGTCAATGCAGCAGTTCTTC
TRBD2	TRBJ2-5	TRBV7-2	few	CASSLALPGGPGETQYF	TGTGCCAGCAGCTTAGCGCTACCGGGAGGGCCGGGAGAGACCCAGTACTTC
NA	TRBJ2-4	TRBV30	NA	CAWRFQGHDIQYF	TGTGCCTGGAGGTTTCAGGGTCATGACATTCAGTACTTC
TRBD1	TRBJ1-1	TRBV12-3/TRBV12-4	few	CASSTGGIGTEAFF	TGTGCCAGCAGCACAGGGGGCATCGGCACTGAAGCTTTCTTT
NA	TRBJ1-6	TRBV5-1	NA	CASSLRGDSYNSPLHF	TGCGCCAGCAGCTTGCGGGGGGACTCCTATAATTCACCCCTCCACTTT
NA	TRBJ2-1	TRBV5-1	many	CASSLAQDGGNEQFF	TGCGCCAGCAGCTTGGCGCAGGATGGGGGGAATGAGCAGTTCTTC
NA	TRBJ1-5	TRBV2	few	CASSEAGRVQPQHF	TGTGCCAGCAGTGAAGCGGGCAGGGTCCAGCCCCAGCATTTT
NA	TRBJ2-3	TRBV19	few	CASSSTARTLTDTQYF	TGTGCCAGTAGTTCAACCGCCAGGACGCTCACAGATACGCAGTATTTT
TRBD1	TRBJ2-2	TRBV5-1	NA	CASSRDSLNTGELFF	TGCGCCAGCAGCCGGGACAGTCTGAACACCGGGGAGCTGTTTTTT
NA	TRBJ2-5	TRBV20-1	NA	CSAGRLVGFQETQYF	TGCAGTGCCGGGCGGCTAGTAGGCTTCCAAGAGACCCAGTACTTC
TRBD1	TRBJ2-6	TRBV4-3	few	CASSQAPGQVLRANVLTF	TGCGCCAGCAGCCAAGCGCCGGGACAGGTATTGAGGGCCAACGTCCTGACTTTC
NA	TRBJ2-5	TRBV5-1	medium-sized	CASSPSASMRRETQYF	TGCGCCAGCAGCCCGAGTGCCTCTATGAGGAGAGAGACCCAGTACTTC
TRBD1	TRBJ1-2	TRBV5-1	NA	CASSLGGQGERGYTF	TGCGCCAGCAGCTTGGGTGGACAGGGAGAAAGGGGCTACACCTTC
TRBD2	TRBJ2-5	TRBV20-1	many	CSASWEGLRETQYF	TGCAGTGCCTCCTGGGAGGGTCTTAGAGAGACCCAGTACTTC